Sequencing of this TCR beta chain was carried out in a study of T cell responses to AZD1222 COVID-19 vaccine (dated by TCRdb to the early 2020s). As for the study more broadly: A total of around 240 trial participants underwent TCR sequencing, of whom about 200 had received two doses of AZD1222 and 26 had received two doses of the MenACWY control vaccine. Trial participants were enrolled by age into 18-55, 56-69 and 70-plus year subgroups, with approximately 160, 26 and 62 TCR-sequenced participants respectively.

As regards this clone: Its recognized antigen is unknown. Base qualities were left out, and no much larger clone turns up one base away.

General findings and caveats noted by the study authors: The 56-69-year group was small, and its depth increase did not reach significance, likely because of low power. After two AZD1222 doses, both the breadth and the depth of spike-specific TCRs were significantly higher than at day 0 and than in MenACWY recipients. Vaccine-associated CD4 TCRs spanned the whole spike protein, with dominant responses in regions 160-218 and 743-854. Conclusions about previously exposed vaccinees are limited, since just a handful of AZD1222 recipients were seropositive for SARS-CoV-2 at baseline. Reportedly, close to half of the unique spike-specific TCRs recognized epitopes lying outside the regions that are mutated in the B.1.351 and B.1.1.7 variants. Most participants were white British and females outnumbered males, and the authors suggested that clonal diversity may have been underestimated. No day 14 peak-response samples were available, so repertoires were characterized only after the peak T cell response.

The time point label, read with the paper, signifies: about 28 days (+/-7) after the second vaccine dose. AZD1222 recipients given second doses at about 4 weeks or at about 12 weeks were pooled, since spike-specific TCR depth and breadth were not found to differ between the two schedules. Samples from vaccinated people were obtained from the UK trials COV001 and COV002, which included a single-blind randomized controlled phase 2/3 trial of AZD1222 (ChAdOx1 nCoV-19) in healthy adults. For TCRbeta chain sequencing, PBMC samples from trial participants were taken at day 0 and at day 28 after the second dose. The CDR3 regions of human TCRbeta chains were analyzed by immunosequencing. The source study handled its data this way. Repertoire TCRs were checked for matches against a reference library of SARS-CoV-2-specific TCRs that had been generated using the MIRA antigen-specificity platform. Breadth was defined as the fraction of unique TCRs that were SARS-CoV-2-associated, and depth was defined as the fraction of total T cells that were SARS-CoV-2-associated. Using the MIRA data, each spike-specific TCR was assigned both to the spike region to which the TCR was reactive and to a CD4 or CD8 class. Log10-transformed breadth and depth values were compared by one-way ANOVA with Sidak's multiple comparisons tests. In TCRdb, the immuneACCESS table is reduced to in-frame sequences with V and J assigned. These tables do not hold every clone; where another copy was compared, an unresolved V gene accounts for under half, and the others remain unexplained. V and J calls and clone size come straight from that table; D and trimming were deduced from the DNA. The sample table contains 110,000 to 150,000 clones; only one count was recorded for more than 70% of them. 3% to 3.5% of the sample comes from the top ten.

The sequence derives from an adult who received the AZD1222 COVID-19 vaccine. The sample consisted of peripheral blood, taken 28 days after the second AZD1222 dose.

The CDR3 protein sequence reads: CASSPEGTGNNEQFF. The DNA is TGCGCCAGCAGCCCAGAAGGGACAGGGAACAATGAGCAGTTCTTC. The sequence is built from TRBV4-3 and TRBJ2-1; TRBD1 aligns with 9 central bases. CDR1 LGHNA and CDR2 YSLEER were looked up in the germline V gene. The junction shows trimming of 4 bases on V and 5 bases on J, and the gene matches do not reach 6 bases of it. Its CDR3 holds 15 amino acids, cysteine through phenylalanine. Of the read, only the CDR3 DNA is kept; its 45 bases are in frame from base 1.